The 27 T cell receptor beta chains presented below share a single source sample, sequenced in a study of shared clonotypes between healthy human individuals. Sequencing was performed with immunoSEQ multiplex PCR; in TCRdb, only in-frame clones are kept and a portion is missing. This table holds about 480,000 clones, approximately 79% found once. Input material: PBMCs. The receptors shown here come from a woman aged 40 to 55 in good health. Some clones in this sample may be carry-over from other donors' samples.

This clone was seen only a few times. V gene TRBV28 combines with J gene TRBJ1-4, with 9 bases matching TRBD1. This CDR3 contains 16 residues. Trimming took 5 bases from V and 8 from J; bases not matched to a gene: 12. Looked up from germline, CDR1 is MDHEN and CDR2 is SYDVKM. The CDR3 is CASSEAPGQGREKLFF. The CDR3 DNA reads TGTGCCAGCAGTGAAGCCCCGGGACAGGGTAGGGAAAAACTGTTTTTT.

CDR3 nucleotide sequence: TGTGCCACACAGGGGGCGAAGGGAAACACCATATATTTT. As protein: CATQGAKGNTIYF. The V and J genes are TRBV19 and TRBJ1-3; TRBD1 aligns across 9 bases. CDR3 size: 13 residues. CDR1 is LNHDA, CDR2 SQIVND, per germline (reference sequence). V gave up 10 bases and J gave up 4 bases; unmatched junction bases: 5.

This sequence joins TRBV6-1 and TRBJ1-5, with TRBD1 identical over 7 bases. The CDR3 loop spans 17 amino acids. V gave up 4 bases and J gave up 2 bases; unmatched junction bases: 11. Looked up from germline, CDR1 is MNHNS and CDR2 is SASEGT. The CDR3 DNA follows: TGTGCCAGCAGTGGCTATCGAGGGGGCGGGGGCAATCAGCCCCAGCATTTT. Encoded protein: CASSGYRGGGGNQPQHF.

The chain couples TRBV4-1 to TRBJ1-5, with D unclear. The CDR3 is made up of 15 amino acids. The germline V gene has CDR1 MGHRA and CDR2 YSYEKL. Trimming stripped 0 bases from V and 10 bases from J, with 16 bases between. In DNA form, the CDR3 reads TGCGCCAGCAGCCAAGAAGCAGGCCCCATCCGACCCCAGCATTTT. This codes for CASSQEAGPIRPQHF.

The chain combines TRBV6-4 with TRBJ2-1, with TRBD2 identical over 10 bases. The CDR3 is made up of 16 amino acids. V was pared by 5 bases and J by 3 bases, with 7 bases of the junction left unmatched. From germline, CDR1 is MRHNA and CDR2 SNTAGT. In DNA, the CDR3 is TGTGCCAGCAGTCCCCAAGCGGGAGGGGACTACAATGAGCAGTTCTTC. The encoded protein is CASSPQAGGDYNEQFF.

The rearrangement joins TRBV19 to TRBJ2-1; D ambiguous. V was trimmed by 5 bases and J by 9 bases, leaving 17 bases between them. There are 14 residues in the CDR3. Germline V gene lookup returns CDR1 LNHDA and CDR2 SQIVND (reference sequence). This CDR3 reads CASSPRGINSEQFF. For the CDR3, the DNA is TGTGCCAGTAGTCCCCGAGGTATTAATTCTGAGCAGTTCTTC.

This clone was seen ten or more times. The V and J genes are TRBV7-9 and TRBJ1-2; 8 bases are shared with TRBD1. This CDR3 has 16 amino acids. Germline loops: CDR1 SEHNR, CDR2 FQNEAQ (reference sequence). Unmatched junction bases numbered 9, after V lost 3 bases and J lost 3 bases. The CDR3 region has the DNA TGTGCCAGCAGCTTCCTGGACAGGGAGGAGTACTATGGCTACACCTTC. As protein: CASSFLDREEYYGYTF.

The CDR3 here is CASSSTVGYTF. The CDR3 DNA follows: TGTGCCAGCAGTTCGACAGTTGGCTACACCTTC. J is TRBJ1-2 and V is TRBV28; D may be TRBD1 (5 bases). From germline, CDR1 is MDHEN and CDR2 SYDVKM. CDR3 length: 11 residues. The V end was cut by 4 bases, the J end by 7 bases, with 7 bases between.

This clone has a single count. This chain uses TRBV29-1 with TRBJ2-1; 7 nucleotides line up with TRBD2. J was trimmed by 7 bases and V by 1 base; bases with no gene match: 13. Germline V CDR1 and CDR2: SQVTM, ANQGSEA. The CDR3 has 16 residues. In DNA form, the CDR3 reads TGCAGCGTTGAAGGCAGCAAAGGGACTACCAGGAATGAGCAGTTCTTC. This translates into CSVEGSKGTTRNEQFF.

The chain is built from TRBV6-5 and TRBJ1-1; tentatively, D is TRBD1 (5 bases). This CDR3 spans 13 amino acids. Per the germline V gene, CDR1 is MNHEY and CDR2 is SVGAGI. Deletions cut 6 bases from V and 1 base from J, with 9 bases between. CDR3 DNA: TGTGCCAGCAGAAGACAGAGGAACACTGAAGCTTTCTTT. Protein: CASRRQRNTEAFF.

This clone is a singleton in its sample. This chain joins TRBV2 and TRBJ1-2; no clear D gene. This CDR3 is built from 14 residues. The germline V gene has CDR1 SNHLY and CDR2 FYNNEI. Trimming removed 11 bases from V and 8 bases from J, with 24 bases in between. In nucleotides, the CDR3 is TGTGCCGGAGGGAGGAGGAGCGGTGAGGGAGGCTACACCTTC. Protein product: CAGGRRSGEGGYTF. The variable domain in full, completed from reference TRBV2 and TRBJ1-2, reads EPEVTQTPSHQVTQMGQEVILRCVPISNHLYFYWYRQILGQKVEFLVSFYNNEISEKSEIFDDQFSVERPDGSNFTLKIRSTKLEDSAMYFCAGGRRSGEGGYTFGSGTRLTVV.

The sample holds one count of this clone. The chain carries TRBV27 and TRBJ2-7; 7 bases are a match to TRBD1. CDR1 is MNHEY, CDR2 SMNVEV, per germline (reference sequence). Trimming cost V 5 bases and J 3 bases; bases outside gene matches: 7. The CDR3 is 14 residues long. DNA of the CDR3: TGTGCCAGCAGTCCACGGACAGGCTACTACGAGCAGTACTTC. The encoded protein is CASSPRTGYYEQYF.

CDR3 bases: TGTGCCAGCAGTTTTTCCCGGTCCGCCTACTCAAACACAGATACGCAGTATTTT. Translating gives CASSFSRSAYSNTDTQYF. The gene calls are TRBV28 and TRBJ2-3; unclear D gene. The CDR3 loop spans 18 amino acids. Germline loops: CDR1 MDHEN, CDR2 SYDVKM. The V and J ends lost 3 bases and 2 bases respectively, with 21 bases between them.

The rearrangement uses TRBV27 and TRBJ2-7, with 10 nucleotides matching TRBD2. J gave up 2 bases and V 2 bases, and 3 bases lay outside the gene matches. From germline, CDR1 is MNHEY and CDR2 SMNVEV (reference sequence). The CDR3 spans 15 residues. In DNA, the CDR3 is TGTGCCAGCAGTTTAGTAGCGGGAGGTCCCTACGAGCAGTACTTC. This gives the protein CASSLVAGGPYEQYF.

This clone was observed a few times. In DNA form, the CDR3 reads TGTGCCAGCAAGAGGACAGGGGGCGTCCCTGAAGCTTTCTTT. Protein product: CASKRTGGVPEAFF. The rearrangement joins TRBV2 to TRBJ1-1; 11 bases are shared with TRBD1. V shed 7 bases, J shed 6 bases, and the junction held 7 bases outside the gene matches. CDR3 length equals 14 residues. Germline lookup yields CDR1 SNHLY and CDR2 FYNNEI.

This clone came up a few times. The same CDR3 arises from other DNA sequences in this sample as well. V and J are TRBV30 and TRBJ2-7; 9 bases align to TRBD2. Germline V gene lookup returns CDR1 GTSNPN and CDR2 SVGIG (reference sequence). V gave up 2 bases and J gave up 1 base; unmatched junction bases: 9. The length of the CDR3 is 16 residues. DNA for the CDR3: TGTGCCTGGAGTCTATATGTGACTAGCGGTTCCTACGAGCAGTACTTC. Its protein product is CAWSLYVTSGSYEQYF.

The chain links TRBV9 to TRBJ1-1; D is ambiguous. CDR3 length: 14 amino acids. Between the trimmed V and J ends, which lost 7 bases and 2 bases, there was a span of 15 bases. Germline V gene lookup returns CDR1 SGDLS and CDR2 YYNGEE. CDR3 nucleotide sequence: TGTGCCAGCGGGCCCCTACGGGAAAACACTGAAGCTTTCTTT. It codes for CASGPLRENTEAFF. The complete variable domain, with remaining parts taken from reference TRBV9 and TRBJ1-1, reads DSGVTQTPKHLITATGQRVTLRCSPRSGDLSVYWYQQSLDQGLQFLIQYYNGEERAKGNILERFSAQQFPDLHSELNLSSLELGDSALYFCASGPLRENTEAFFGQGTRLTVV.

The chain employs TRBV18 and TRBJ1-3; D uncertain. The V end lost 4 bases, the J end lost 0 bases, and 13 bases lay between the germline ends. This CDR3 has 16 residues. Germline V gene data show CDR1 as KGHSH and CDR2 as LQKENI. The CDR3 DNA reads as TGTGCCAGCTCACTTACGCGGCCGTCCTCTGGAAACACCATATATTTT. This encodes CASSLTRPSSGNTIYF.

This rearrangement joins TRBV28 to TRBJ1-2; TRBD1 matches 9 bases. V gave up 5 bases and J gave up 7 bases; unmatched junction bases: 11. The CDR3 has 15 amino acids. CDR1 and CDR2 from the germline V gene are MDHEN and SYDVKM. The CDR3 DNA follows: TGTGCCAGCAGTACGACCGGGGACAGGGTTCGTGGCTACACCTTC. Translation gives CASSTTGDRVRGYTF.

The CDR3 DNA is TGCGCCAGCAGCACGGGACTAGCGGGAGTCGATATCGGGGAGCTGTTTTTT. Protein: CASSTGLAGVDIGELFF. V gene TRBV5-1 combines with J gene TRBJ2-2, with 14 bases that match TRBD2. V was clipped by 4 bases and J by 7 bases; unmatched bases: 9. Looked up from germline, CDR1 is SGHRS and CDR2 is YFSETQ. This CDR3 spans 17 amino acids.

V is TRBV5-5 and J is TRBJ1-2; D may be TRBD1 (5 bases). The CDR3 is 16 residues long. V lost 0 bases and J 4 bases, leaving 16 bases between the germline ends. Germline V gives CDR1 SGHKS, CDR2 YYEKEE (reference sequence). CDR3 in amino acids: CASSLAVWGRGYGYTF. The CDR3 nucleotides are TGTGCCAGCAGCTTGGCCGTGTGGGGACGGGGCTATGGCTACACCTTC. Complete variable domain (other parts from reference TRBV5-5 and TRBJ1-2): DAGVTQSPTHLIKTRGQQVTLRCSPISGHKSVSWYQQVLGQGPQFIFQYYEKEERGRGNFPDRFSARQFPNYSSELNVNALLLGDSALYLCASSLAVWGRGYGYTFGSGTRLTVV.

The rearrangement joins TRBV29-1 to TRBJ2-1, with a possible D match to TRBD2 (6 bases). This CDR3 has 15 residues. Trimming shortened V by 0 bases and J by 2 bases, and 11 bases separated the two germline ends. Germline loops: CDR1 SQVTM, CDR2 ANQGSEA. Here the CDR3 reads CSVEEPGDPYNEQFF. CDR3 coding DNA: TGCAGCGTTGAAGAACCGGGAGATCCCTACAATGAGCAGTTCTTC.

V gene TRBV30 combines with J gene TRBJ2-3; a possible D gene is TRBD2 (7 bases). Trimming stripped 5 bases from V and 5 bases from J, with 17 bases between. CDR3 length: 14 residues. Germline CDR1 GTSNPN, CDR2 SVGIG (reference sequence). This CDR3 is CAWRRGGGRDTQYF. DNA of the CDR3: TGTGCCTGGCGCAGGGGAGGGGGGAGAGATACGCAGTATTTT. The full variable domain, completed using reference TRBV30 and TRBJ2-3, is SQTIHQWPATLVQPVGSPLSLECTVEGTSNPNLYWYRQAAGRGLQLLFYSVGIGQISSEVPQNLSASRPQDRQFILSSKKLLLSDSGFYLCAWRRGGGRDTQYFGPGTRLTVL.

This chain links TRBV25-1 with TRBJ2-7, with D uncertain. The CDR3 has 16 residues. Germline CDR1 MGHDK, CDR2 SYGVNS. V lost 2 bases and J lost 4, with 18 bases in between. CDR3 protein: CASSEVHHGPAYEQYF. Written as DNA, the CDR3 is TGTGCCAGCAGTGAAGTTCATCATGGTCCTGCGTACGAGCAGTACTTC.

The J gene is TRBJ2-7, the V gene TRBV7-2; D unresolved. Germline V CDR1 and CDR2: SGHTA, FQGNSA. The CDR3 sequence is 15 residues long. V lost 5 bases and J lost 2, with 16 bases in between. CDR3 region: CASSRTSRIPYEQYF. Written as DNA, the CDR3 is TGTGCCAGCAGCCGTACCTCTAGGATCCCCTACGAGCAGTACTTC.

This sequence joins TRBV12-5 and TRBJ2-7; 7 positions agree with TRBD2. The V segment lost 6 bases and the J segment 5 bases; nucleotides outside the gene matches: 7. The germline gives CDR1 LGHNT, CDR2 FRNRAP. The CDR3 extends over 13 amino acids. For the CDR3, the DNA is TGTGCTAGTGGAGAGGGACTAACCCACGAGCAGTACTTC. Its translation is CASGEGLTHEQYF.

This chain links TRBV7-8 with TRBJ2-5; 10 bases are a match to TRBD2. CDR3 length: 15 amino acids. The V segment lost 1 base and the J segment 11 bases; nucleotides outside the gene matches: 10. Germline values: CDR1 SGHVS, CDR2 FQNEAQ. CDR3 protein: CASSLGLAGVGEQYF. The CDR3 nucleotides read TGTGCCAGCAGCTTAGGGCTAGCGGGAGTAGGTGAGCAGTACTTC.